The next 9 T cell receptor beta chains were all read from a single sample in a study of blood T cell repertoires in COVID-19 (TCRdb year 2020). Receptor libraries were prepared by the immunoSEQ multiplex PCR assay. In TCRdb, the immuneACCESS table is reduced to in-frame sequences with V and J assigned. These tables do not hold every clone; where another copy was compared, an unresolved V gene accounts for under half, and the others remain unexplained. The sample data list 130,000 or so clones, and approximately 83% of these were observed just once. About 1.6% of the sample is held by the ten biggest clonotypes. Sequencing was carried out using peripheral blood. The receptors come from a human donor in a cohort sampled during active COVID-19.

The chain joins TRBV20-1 to TRBJ1-1; D uncertain. V lost 3 bases, J lost 12 bases, and 14 bases lay in between. The CDR3 length is 11 residues. Germline V gene sequence: CDR1 DFQATT, CDR2 SNEGSKA (reference sequence). CDR3 residues: CSARSGVDTFF. For the CDR3, the DNA is TGCAGTGCTAGGAGCGGGGTGGATACTTTCTTT.

The J gene is TRBJ2-2, the V gene TRBV28, with D maybe TRBD2 (5 bases). From germline, CDR1 is MDHEN and CDR2 SYDVKM. This CDR3 is 14 amino acids long. Trimming removed 8 bases at V and 0 bases at J, with 10 bases between. As DNA, the CDR3 is TGTGCCAGCTTCGCGGGCACGAACACCGGGGAGCTGTTTTTT. This encodes CASFAGTNTGELFF.

The rearrangement links TRBV5-1 to TRBJ1-1; D uncertain. The germline V and J ends were trimmed by 0 bases and 1 base, with 10 bases remaining between them. CDR3 length: 15 residues. The germline CDR1 and CDR2 sequences are SGHRS and YFSETQ. The CDR3 is CASSLAVGGNTEAFF. As DNA, the CDR3 is TGCGCCAGCAGCTTGGCCGTAGGAGGGAACACTGAAGCTTTCTTT.

V usage is TRBV10-3 and J usage is TRBJ2-2, with TRBD2 matching 11 bases. The trim removed 0 bases at V and 6 bases at J, leaving 9 bases unmatched. In germline, CDR1 is ENHRY, CDR2 SYGVKD. The CDR3 runs 18 residues. CDR3: CAISESMLLAGVPGELFF. CDR3 in DNA: TGTGCCATCAGTGAGTCGATGCTACTAGCGGGAGTTCCCGGGGAGCTGTTTTTT.

The V and J genes are TRBV9 and TRBJ1-5; D might be TRBD1 (5 bases). Trimming left V 3 bases short and J 9 bases short, with 19 bases between. Looked up from germline, CDR1 is SGDLS and CDR2 is YYNGEE. The CDR3 contains 15 residues. For the CDR3, the DNA is TGTGCCAGCAGCGCGGGGGACGGCTCGGGGTTGCCCCAGCATTTT. Amino acid sequence: CASSAGDGSGLPQHF.

Concerning this clone itself: Compared with germline, one end of the junction differs, possibly owing to a read error. V usage is TRBV5-4 and J usage is TRBJ2-5; TRBD2 aligns across 9 bases. In germline, CDR1 is SGHNT, CDR2 YYREEE (reference sequence). This CDR3 has 13 residues. DNA of the CDR3: TGTGCCAGCAGCTCCTTCACCGGGACTAGCAGGCACTTC. It encodes CASSSFTGTSRHF.

The V and J genes are TRBV4-2 and TRBJ2-7; 13 bases map to TRBD2. CDR3 length equals 15 residues. V lost 1 base to trimming and J lost 3 bases; unmatched junction nucleotides: 0. Germline CDR1 reads LGHNA; CDR2 reads YNFKEQ. CDR3 bases: TGTGCCAGCAGCCAAGGACTAGCGGGAGGCTACGAGCAGTACTTC. It is translated as CASSQGLAGGYEQYF.

This clone was counted once. V is TRBV5-1 and J is TRBJ2-3; TRBD2 aligns across 11 bases. The CDR3 spans 17 residues. The junction had 3 bases not matched to a gene; V was cut back by 0 bases and J by 0 bases. Germline CDR1 and CDR2: SGHRS and YFSETQ. The CDR3 region is CASSLGVAGGSTDTQYF. In DNA form, the CDR3 reads TGCGCCAGCAGCTTGGGAGTAGCGGGAGGGAGCACAGATACGCAGTATTTT.

The chain couples TRBV19 to TRBJ1-5, with a tentative D call TRBD1 (5 bases). The CDR3 is made up of 15 amino acids. V lost 6 bases and J 8 bases, leaving 20 bases between the germline ends. The V gene's germline CDR1 is LNHDA and CDR2 SQIVND (reference sequence). CDR3 DNA sequence: TGTGCCAGTAGCACCCCACCGACAGAAGGAAAGCCCCAGCATTTT. It encodes CASSTPPTEGKPQHF.